The present entry profiles one T cell receptor (beta chain) with its context. The germline gives CDR1 LNHDA, CDR2 SQIVND (reference sequence). CDR3 length: 14 residues. Trimming stripped 6 bases from V and 1 base from J, with 13 bases between. The RNA, 0.5 to 1 ug, was put through reverse transcription using random hexamers. It was immunoSEQ multiplex PCR that amplified TCR beta CDR3 across 54 Vbeta and 13 Jbeta. TCRdb re-derived calls from the immunoSEQ multiplex PCR reads in MiXCR, one entry per CDR3 protein. The top ten clones hold around 0.1% of a sample with about 180,000 distinct CDR3 sequences, 85% to 95% of them seen once. This entry comes from a study of CD8 T cells in Susac syndrome. TCR beta sequencing covered blood CD8+ and CD4+ T cells. It was negative isolation that provided the CD8+ and CD4+ T cells, whereas TEMRA cells were enriched by FACS.

The sequenced material came from CD4+ T cells from PBMCs. V usage is TRBV19 and J usage is TRBJ2-7; D is perhaps TRBD2 (6 bases). The clonotype comes from a human donor with multiple sclerosis. The CDR3 is CASSQIGSSYEQYF. The CDR3, as DNA: TGTGCCAGTAGCCAGATCGGGAGTTCCTACGAGCAGTACTTC.